These 24 T cell receptor beta chains originate from one sample sequenced in a study of blood T cell repertoires in COVID-19. This table comes from immunoSEQ multiplex PCR, and its TCRdb copy is limited to in-frame clones, with some not included. The data contain 200,000 to 250,000 clones, 90% of them singletons. The sample taken for sequencing was PBMCs or T cells enriched from blood (not recorded which). These receptor sequences come from a young man who had been exposed to COVID-19.

The V and J genes are TRBV19 and TRBJ1-5; 9 bases line up with TRBD1. This CDR3 region has 15 residues. CDR1 is LNHDA and CDR2 is SQIVND in the germline V gene (reference sequence). With 4 bases clipped from V and 1 base from J, the junction kept 2 bases outside the gene matches. This CDR3 reads CASSRDRASNQPQHF. The CDR3 bases are TGTGCCAGTAGTAGGGACAGGGCGAGCAATCAGCCCCAGCATTTT.

J is TRBJ2-3 and V is TRBV5-1, with a weak D call TRBD1 (6 bases). The ends were cut back, 0 bases at V and 2 bases at J, with 7 bases in the middle. This CDR3 contains 14 residues. Germline V gene sequence: CDR1 SGHRS, CDR2 YFSETQ. The CDR3 sequence: CASSLGTVTDTQYF. CDR3 coding DNA: TGCGCCAGCAGCTTGGGGACAGTCACAGATACGCAGTATTTT. Supplemented by reference TRBV5-1 and TRBJ2-3, the full variable domain reads KAGVTQTPRYLIKTRGQQVTLSCSPISGHRSVSWYQQTPGQGLQFLFEYFSETQRNKGNFPGRFSGRQFSNSRSEMNVSTLELGDSALYLCASSLGTVTDTQYFGPGTRLTVL.

J is TRBJ1-2 and V is TRBV5-1; D might be TRBD1 (5 bases). Trimming took 3 bases from V and 2 from J, leaving 11 bases between them. The CDR3 has 14 residues. Germline CDR1 is SGHRS and CDR2 is YFSETQ. The DNA of the CDR3 is TGCGCCAGCAGCTACCCCCGGACAAACTATGGCTACACCTTC. This sequence encodes CASSYPRTNYGYTF.

This chain links TRBV5-1 with TRBJ1-2; D unresolved. Trimming removed 0 bases at V and 5 bases at J, with 11 bases between. Germline CDR1 and CDR2: SGHRS and YFSETQ. The CDR3 is 14 amino acids. CDR3 protein: CASSLDGIYYGYTF. The CDR3 nucleotides are TGCGCCAGCAGCTTGGATGGCATTTATTATGGCTACACCTTC.

The chain links TRBV30 to TRBJ2-6, with D maybe TRBD2 (6 bases). V was clipped by 0 bases and J by 0 bases, with 6 bases between them. Germline V gene data show CDR1 as GTSNPN and CDR2 as SVGIG (reference sequence). This CDR3 comprises 15 residues. CDR3 sequence: CAWSVGGSGANVLTF. CDR3 bases: TGTGCCTGGAGTGTGGGGGGCTCTGGGGCCAACGTCCTGACTTTC.

The J gene is TRBJ2-2, the V gene TRBV7-9, with 9 bases fitting TRBD1. This CDR3 contains 15 residues. The V segment lost 3 bases and the J segment 4 bases; nucleotides outside the gene matches: 3. The germline V gene has CDR1 SEHNR and CDR2 FQNEAQ (reference sequence). This CDR3 reads CASSFLTGGTGELFF. DNA of the CDR3: TGTGCCAGCAGCTTCCTGACAGGGGGCACCGGGGAGCTGTTTTTT.

V and J are TRBV20-1 and TRBJ1-5; a weak D match, TRBD1 (6 bases). The V gene's germline CDR1 is DFQATT and CDR2 SNEGSKA (reference sequence). This CDR3 has 15 residues. V was trimmed by 3 bases and J by 0 bases, leaving 12 bases between them. DNA of the CDR3: TGCAGTGCTAGTCGGACAGCTTATAGCAATCAGCCCCAGCATTTT. Translation gives CSASRTAYSNQPQHF.

J is TRBJ1-1 and V is TRBV3-1 (or the pseudogene TRBV3-2); weak D call: TRBD1 (6 bases). The germline V gene has CDR1 LGHDT and CDR2 YNNKEL (reference sequence). CDR3 size: 15 residues. Trimming took off 4 bases at V and 1 base at J, with 13 bases between the two ends. CDR3 nucleotides: TGTGCCAGCAGCCGAAACAGGGCCGAGAACACTGAAGCTTTCTTT. Its translation: CASSRNRAENTEAFF.

This clone was counted once. The chain has TRBV7-9 and TRBJ2-3, with 8 positions matching TRBD2. Germline loops: CDR1 SEHNR, CDR2 FQNEAQ (reference sequence). This CDR3 spans 16 amino acids. V shed 6 bases, J shed 3 bases, and the junction held 11 bases outside the gene matches. CDR3: CASSFNGGARTDTQYF. The DNA for the CDR3 is TGTGCCAGCAGTTTTAACGGGGGGGCCAGGACAGATACGCAGTATTTT.

This clone was seen only once. The V call is TRBV5-6, the J call TRBJ2-1, with a tentative D call TRBD2 (7 bases). V was pared by 0 bases and J by 1 base, with 14 bases between. Looked up from germline, CDR1 is SGHDT and CDR2 is YYEEEE. The CDR3 loop spans 17 amino acids. The CDR3 loop is CASSLARGARSYNEQFF. The CDR3 DNA reads TGTGCCAGCAGCTTGGCCCGGGGGGCTCGATCCTACAATGAGCAGTTCTTC.

The gene calls are TRBV7-9 and TRBJ2-7, with D possibly being TRBD1 (5 bases). CDR1 and CDR2 (germline): SEHNR, FQNEAQ (reference sequence). The CDR3 totals 14 residues. V shed 1 base and J shed 6 bases, with 13 bases lying between them. The CDR3 region is CASSLGYQGPEQYF. The DNA of the CDR3 is TGTGCCAGCAGCTTAGGATACCAGGGTCCCGAGCAGTACTTC.

In its sample, this clone was seen once. The CDR3 DNA reads as TGCAGCGTTGGGCTTGGGGCAGAAGAGACCCAGTACTTC. Translation: CSVGLGAEETQYF. This chain joins TRBV29-1 and TRBJ2-5; a weak D match, TRBD1 (5 bases). Deletions cut 4 bases from V and 3 bases from J, with 12 bases between. Germline assignment: CDR1 SQVTM and CDR2 ANQGSEA. The CDR3 totals 13 residues.

The chain links TRBV7-2 to TRBJ2-7; no definite D call. Trimming left V 4 bases short and J 7 bases short, with 14 bases between. This CDR3 contains 13 residues. Germline CDR1 SGHTA, CDR2 FQGNSA. For the CDR3, the DNA is TGTGCCAGCAGCTCAGACCTAGAGCTTGAGCAGTACTTC. Protein: CASSSDLELEQYF.

The J gene is TRBJ2-7, the V gene TRBV27; D is uncertain. This CDR3 contains 14 residues. Looked up from germline, CDR1 is MNHEY and CDR2 is SMNVEV (reference sequence). Trimming took off 3 bases at V and 4 bases at J, with 13 bases between the two ends. In nucleotides, the CDR3 is TGTGCCAGCAGTTTCCGCGGAACCTCATACGAGCAGTACTTC. Its translation: CASSFRGTSYEQYF.

The rearrangement joins TRBV5-8 to TRBJ1-1, with 12 nucleotides matching TRBD1. Unmatched junction bases numbered 3, after V lost 4 bases and J lost 8 bases. The CDR3 has 13 amino acids. Germline CDR1 is SGHTS and CDR2 is YDEGEE. This CDR3 is CASSRDRGREAFF. The CDR3 nucleotides are TGTGCCAGCAGCCGGGACAGGGGGCGGGAAGCTTTCTTT.

The CDR3 loop reads CASSPDRIMNTEAFF. CDR3 sequence (DNA): TGTGCCAGCAGCCCGGACAGGATTATGAACACTGAAGCTTTCTTT. The V and J genes are TRBV5-4 and TRBJ1-1; 7 bases are shared with TRBD1. Trimming removed 4 bases from V and 0 bases from J; junction bases left unmatched: 6. This CDR3 contains 15 residues. Germline CDR1 and CDR2: SGHNT and YYREEE (reference sequence).

The genes are TRBV7-8 and TRBJ2-7, with D possibly being TRBD1 (5 bases). Trimming removed 2 bases from V and 0 bases from J, with 14 bases in between. Germline CDR1 SGHVS, CDR2 FQNEAQ. This CDR3 contains 16 residues. CDR3: CASSLRRAQGSYEQYF. The CDR3 bases are TGTGCCAGCAGCTTAAGAAGGGCCCAGGGCTCCTACGAGCAGTACTTC. Full variable domain (remainder filled in from reference TRBV7-8 and TRBJ2-7): GAGVSQSPRYKVAKRGQDVALRCDPISGHVSLFWYQQALGQGPEFLTYFQNEAQLDKSGLPSDRFFAERPEGSVSTLKIQRTQQEDSAVYLCASSLRRAQGSYEQYFGPGTRLTVT.

The chain uses TRBV27 and TRBJ2-3; 7 bases match TRBD2. The CDR3 runs 14 residues. With V trimmed by 4 bases and J by 6 bases, 7 bases remained unmatched. Germline V gives CDR1 MNHEY, CDR2 SMNVEV (reference sequence). CDR3 residues: CASSWGAGTDTQYF. The CDR3 DNA is TGTGCCAGCAGTTGGGGAGCGGGGACGGATACGCAGTATTTT.

The chain combines TRBV10-3 with TRBJ1-2; D gene uncertain. CDR1 ENHRY and CDR2 SYGVKD come from the germline V gene. Trimming took 0 bases from V and 8 from J, leaving 7 bases between them. There are 12 residues in the CDR3. CDR3 DNA: TGTGCCATCAGTGAGTCCGGGGAGGGCTACACCTTC. Its translation: CAISESGEGYTF.

The chain couples TRBV5-4 to TRBJ1-1; D might be TRBD1 (6 bases). Deletions cut 6 bases from V and 1 base from J, with 16 bases between. This CDR3 contains 15 residues. Germline CDR1 SGHNT, CDR2 YYREEE (reference sequence). CDR3 nucleotide sequence: TGTGCCAGCAACTGGGGGCCAGGCGCGAACACTGAAGCTTTCTTT. This encodes CASNWGPGANTEAFF.

The rearrangement links TRBV18 to TRBJ1-5, with D perhaps TRBD1 (5 bases). Trimming pared 3 bases from V and 5 bases from J, leaving 11 bases between. Germline V lookup: CDR1 KGHSH, CDR2 LQKENI. The CDR3 extends over 14 amino acids. In DNA form, the CDR3 reads TGTGCCAGCTCACCGAGACAGTTGGATCAGCCCCAGCATTTT. Protein sequence: CASSPRQLDQPQHF. Filled out from reference TRBV18 and TRBJ1-5, the complete variable domain reads NAGVMQNPRHLVRRRGQEARLRCSPMKGHSHVYWYRQLPEEGLKFMVYLQKENIIDESGMPKERFSAEFPKEGPSILRIQQVVRGDSAAYFCASSPRQLDQPQHFGDGTRLSIL.

This chain connects TRBV15 to TRBJ1-3, with D possibly TRBD1 on 5 matching bases. Germline CDR1 and CDR2: LNHNV and YYDKDF (reference sequence). There are 17 residues in the CDR3. The V end lost 4 bases, the J end lost 7 bases, and 23 bases lay between the germline ends. CDR3 nucleotides: TGTGCCACCAGCATAAACCCAGAGATTCTGACAGATAACACCATATATTTT. It specifies CATSINPEILTDNTIYF. Full variable domain (remainder filled in from reference TRBV15 and TRBJ1-3): DAMVIQNPRYQVTQFGKPVTLSCSQTLNHNVMYWYQQKSSQAPKLLFHYYDKDFNNEADTPDNFQSRRPNTSFCFLDIRSPGLGDTAMYLCATSINPEILTDNTIYFGEGSWLTVV.

In this sample, this clone turned up a few times. V gene TRBV5-4 combines with J gene TRBJ2-7, with 9 positions matching TRBD1. V gave up 0 bases and J gave up 6 bases; unmatched junction bases: 7. Germline V CDR1 and CDR2: SGHNT, YYREEE (reference sequence). CDR3 size: 15 residues. The DNA of the CDR3 is TGTGCCAGCAGCTTGGGGGACAGGGCCCAGGGCGAGCAGTACTTC. Amino acid sequence: CASSLGDRAQGEQYF.

The V call is TRBV5-1, the J call TRBJ1-1; 10 bases fit TRBD1. V gave up 4 bases and J gave up 0 bases; unmatched junction bases: 3. The CDR3 extends over 15 amino acids. Germline lookup yields CDR1 SGHRS and CDR2 YFSETQ. CDR3 residues: CASSPDRGMNTEAFF. The CDR3 coding sequence is TGCGCCAGCAGCCCGGACAGGGGGATGAACACTGAAGCTTTCTTT. The variable domain in full, with the rest retrieved from reference TRBV5-1 and TRBJ1-1, is KAGVTQTPRYLIKTRGQQVTLSCSPISGHRSVSWYQQTPGQGLQFLFEYFSETQRNKGNFPGRFSGRQFSNSRSEMNVSTLELGDSALYLCASSPDRGMNTEAFFGQGTRLTVV.